This T cell receptor beta chain was identified during a study of shared clonotypes between healthy human individuals. The wider study: Aged between 18 and 49, the donors were a couple of women and three men. Study-wide results and limits: Generally, naive subsets came out with larger estimated richness than memory subsets.

CD4+ cell separation produced CD45RA+ naive and CD45RA-negative memory subsets. Concerning this clone: The antigen is unknown.

The assay was run at deep level. This table comes from immunoSEQ multiplex PCR, and its TCRdb copy is limited to in-frame clones, with some not included. Altogether a few million clones are present, 95% being singletons, with the ten largest covering over 0.1%. Trimming took off 1 base at V and 0 bases at J, with 10 bases between the two ends. The CDR3 extends over 15 amino acids. The V gene's germline CDR1 is LNHDA and CDR2 SQIVND (reference sequence). The V gene is TRBV19, the J gene TRBJ2-7, with a possible D match to TRBD2 (6 bases). Sequencing input: naive CD4+ T cells sorted from blood. Specified subset: CD45RA+ positively selected. The receptor was isolated from a man younger than 35 in good health. CDR3 protein: CASSIGAGISYEQYF. The CDR3 DNA follows: TGTGCCAGTAGTATAGGTGCGGGAATCTCCTACGAGCAGTACTTC.